The clone carrying this T cell receptor (beta chain) occurred once. The data belong to a study of blood T cell repertoires in COVID-19. Study-wide context: COVID-19 samples collected from the United States, Italy and Spain covered acute and convalescent phases. The cDNA or gDNA used as material had been derived from T cells, B-cell-depleted T cells, or PBMCs.

This CDR3 spans 15 amino acids. Trimming cost V 6 bases and J 4 bases; bases outside gene matches: 12. CDR1 and CDR2 from the germline V gene are MNHEY and SVGAGI. Original data processing: Amplification of reference gene primers provided the estimated nucleated cell counts. Method: immunoSEQ multiplex PCR; TCRdb's copy keeps in-frame clones and lacks some. The V and J calls and clone size are taken from that table; D and trimming were inferred from the DNA. Among 94,000 or so clones listed, approximately 86% were seen once. Material: peripheral blood. The chain couples TRBV6-5 to TRBJ2-7; 7 positions agree with TRBD1. The TCR was taken from a woman aged 70-85 years with acute or convalescent COVID-19. The CDR3 loop is CASRQDRASPYEQYF. DNA of the CDR3: TGTGCCAGCAGGCAAGACAGGGCCTCTCCTTACGAGCAGTACTTC.